The rows below give T cell receptor beta chains drawn from one sample of a study of blood T cell repertoires in COVID-19. The method was immunoSEQ multiplex PCR; TCRdb's version includes in-frame clones alone and lacks a portion of them. The table has 150,000 or so clones, 75% to 90% seen once. Sequencing used PBMCs or T cells enriched from blood (not recorded which). The receptors were sampled from a man in his 70s who had been exposed to COVID-19. The CDR3 runs from the conserved cysteine through the conserved F or W. Fields, in order: D gene, V gene, J gene, CDR3 protein. The D gene is left open where the match is weak.

.	TRBV7-2	TRBJ1-6	CASSSYMTTPYNSPLHF
TRBD1	TRBV19	TRBJ2-5	CASSGTGGGTQYF
TRBD2	TRBV7-3	TRBJ2-3	CASSLTLADTDTQYF
.	TRBV7-9	TRBJ2-7	CASSSAWAVDRSYEQYF
TRBD1	TRBV7-2	TRBJ1-1	CASKLGQGHTEAFF
TRBD2	TRBV5-4	TRBJ2-1	CASSSLPLAGGYNEQFF
TRBD1	TRBV2	TRBJ1-2	CASSDRGRSGYTF
.	TRBV10-1	TRBJ1-6	CASSESRRGCSYNSPLHF
.	TRBV4-3	TRBJ2-3	CASSRRDSGGDTQYF
TRBD2	TRBV5-1	TRBJ2-5	CASSLEPGGPQETQYF
.	TRBV4-1	TRBJ1-5	CASSPAGSPGQPQHF
.	TRBV5-4	TRBJ2-7	CASSPKGGSGGYEQYF
.	TRBV2	TRBJ1-1	CASSEGTVNTEAFF
TRBD2	TRBV5-5	TRBJ2-1	CASSLEGALSGRASEQFF
.	TRBV28	TRBJ1-1	CASSLPGSNRRTEAFF
.	TRBV18	TRBJ2-7	CASDRSGPEYYEQYF
TRBD1	TRBV19	TRBJ1-4	CASTKGGQRNEKLFF
TRBD2	TRBV28	TRBJ2-2	CASSSGLAGGPSGELFF
TRBD1	TRBV5-5	TRBJ1-5	CASSSGTGGWGNQPQHF
.	TRBV28	TRBJ1-1	CASSYQSEEAFF
TRBD1	TRBV4-1	TRBJ1-5	CASSQVIDRENQPQHF
.	TRBV10-3	TRBJ1-1	CAISSGNTEAFF
.	TRBV3-1/TRBV3-2	TRBJ1-6	CASSQAGQSPLHF
.	TRBV2	TRBJ2-5	CASSDSEETQYF
.	TRBV2	TRBJ1-1	CASSEMGLPFAGTEAFF
.	TRBV4-3	TRBJ1-5	CASSQDIPRGEDNQPQHF
TRBD2	TRBV7-8	TRBJ2-3	CASSRGLAGAITTDTQYF
TRBD1	TRBV28	TRBJ2-7	CASSTGTGAQFYEQYF
.	TRBV6-2/TRBV6-3	TRBJ1-5	CASSYRASEVNSNQPQHF
TRBD2	TRBV10-3	TRBJ2-5	CAIRGTSGAKETQYF
TRBD2	TRBV7-2	TRBJ2-7	CASSFRTSGSTYEQYF
.	TRBV5-1	TRBJ2-2	CASRVANTGELFF
TRBD2	TRBV5-1	TRBJ2-1	CASSSRLLSGISYNEQFF
.	TRBV7-8	TRBJ2-4	CASSLFPGTDQYF
TRBD1	TRBV29-1	TRBJ1-2	CSVGTRDSPYGYTF
.	TRBV7-2	TRBJ1-1	CASSLAPGRVEAFF
TRBD1	TRBV6-5	TRBJ1-2	CASSPARTGRIGYTF
.	TRBV5-5	TRBJ1-3	CASSFNSGRASGNTIYF
.	TRBV19	TRBJ1-2	CATSDSGNYGYTF
.	TRBV24-1	TRBJ1-4	CATSGAGFNEKLFF
TRBD1	TRBV5-4	TRBJ1-1	CASSLAGGSYTEAFF
.	TRBV30	TRBJ1-1	CAWSRTELREAFF
.	TRBV28	TRBJ2-7	CASSSYLYEQYF